This T cell receptor beta chain was captured in a study of T cells after yellow fever vaccination. General observations from the study: Boosting was followed by the reappearance of most primary-vaccination clones (just under 97% CD4, roughly 90% CD8). Across the CD4 and CD8 compartments, a small share of clonotypes was present in both. Abundant bulk-population clonotypes could contaminate the FACS-sorted repertoires.

This clonotype was picked up many times. What it binds is not known. With V trimmed by 0 bases and J by 6 bases, 5 bases remained unmatched. The CDR3 sequence is 15 residues long. CDR1 SGHNT and CDR2 YYREEE come from the germline V gene (reference sequence). The TCR cDNA carried a universal primer site and UMIs from 5'RACE template switching. Each CDR3 protein is one row after TCRdb ran MiXCR on the 5' RACE reads. The table shows a few hundred thousand distinct CDR3 sequences, with around 6.7% occurring only once. The V and J genes are TRBV5-4 and TRBJ2-1, with 8 nucleotides matching TRBD2. Sequenced here: CD4+ T cells sorted from PBMCs, sampled on the day of the yellow fever booster vaccination. This clonotype originated in a man aged 30 to 45 who received the YFV17D yellow fever vaccine. The CDR3 DNA reads TGTGCCAGCAGCTTGGCGGGAGGGCCGGGCAATGAGCAGTTCTTC. Translating it yields CASSLAGGPGNEQFF.